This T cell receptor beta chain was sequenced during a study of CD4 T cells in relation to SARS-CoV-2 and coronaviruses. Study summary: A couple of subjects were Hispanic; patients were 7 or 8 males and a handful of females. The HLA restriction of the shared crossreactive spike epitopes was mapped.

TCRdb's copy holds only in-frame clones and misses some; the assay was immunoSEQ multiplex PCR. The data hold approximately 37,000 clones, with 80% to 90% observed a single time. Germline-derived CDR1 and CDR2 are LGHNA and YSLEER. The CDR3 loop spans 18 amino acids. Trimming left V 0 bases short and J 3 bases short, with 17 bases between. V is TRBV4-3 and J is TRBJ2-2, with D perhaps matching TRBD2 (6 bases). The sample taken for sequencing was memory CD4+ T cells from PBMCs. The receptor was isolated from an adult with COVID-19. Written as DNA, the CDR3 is TGCGCCAGCAGCCAAGAGTGGAGGGCTGTGCCTTACACCGGGGAGCTGTTTTTT. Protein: CASSQEWRAVPYTGELFF.